This entry lists 29 T cell receptor beta chains sequenced from one sample in a study of blood T cell repertoires in COVID-19. Using immunoSEQ multiplex PCR, the repertoire was profiled, and TCRdb retains in-frame clones only, with some absent. The profile covers 200,000 to 300,000 clones, with approximately 91% appearing a single time and 2.5% to 3% taken by the ten largest. Input material: peripheral blood. Receptors were obtained from a young adult with COVID-19, enrolled during active disease.

The V call is TRBV6-1, the J call TRBJ1-5; D call uncertain. Germline V gene sequence: CDR1 MNHNS, CDR2 SASEGT. V gave up 3 bases and J gave up 8 bases, with 17 bases separating them. This CDR3 region has 15 residues. CDR3 sequence (DNA): TGTGCCAGCAGTGACGCGGGGTTCTCAGGAAAGCCCCAGCATTTT. This encodes CASSDAGFSGKPQHF.

This clone came up once. CDR3 nucleotides: TGTGCCAGTAGGGGGACGGACAGGGTGGGAAACTATGGCTACACCTTC. Translated, it gives CASRGTDRVGNYGYTF. The V gene is TRBV19, the J gene TRBJ1-2; 8 nucleotides align to TRBD1. The V gene's germline CDR1 is LNHDA and CDR2 SQIVND (reference sequence). The V and J ends lost 6 bases and 2 bases, in that order; junction bases with no gene match: 11. This CDR3 comprises 16 residues.

In its sample, this clone was seen once. This chain links TRBV6-5 with TRBJ1-5; maybe TRBD1 (5 bases). Between the trimmed V and J ends, which lost 8 bases and 7 bases, there was a span of 21 bases. This CDR3 region has 15 residues. In germline, CDR1 is MNHEY, CDR2 SVGAGI. The CDR3: CASAPEPGHEQPQHF. The CDR3 coding sequence is TGTGCCAGCGCTCCAGAACCAGGGCACGAGCAGCCCCAGCATTTT.

In regard to this clone: Other DNA sequences within the sample encode an identical CDR3. This rearrangement joins TRBV5-1 to TRBJ1-1, with a weak D call TRBD1 (6 bases). Trimming left V 3 bases short and J 1 base short, with 10 bases between. Germline CDR1 is SGHRS and CDR2 is YFSETQ. CDR3 size: 14 residues. The CDR3 DNA sequence: TGCGCCAGCAGCTCTGGACAGCCGAACACTGAAGCTTTCTTT. It codes for CASSSGQPNTEAFF. The complete variable domain, with remaining parts taken from reference TRBV5-1 and TRBJ1-1, reads KAGVTQTPRYLIKTRGQQVTLSCSPISGHRSVSWYQQTPGQGLQFLFEYFSETQRNKGNFPGRFSGRQFSNSRSEMNVSTLELGDSALYLCASSSGQPNTEAFFGQGTRLTVV.

V gene TRBV10-2 combines with J gene TRBJ2-1; no clear D gene. The CDR3 is 11 amino acids. V lost 4 bases to trimming and J lost 6 bases, with 4 bases between them. Germline CDR1 and CDR2: WSHSY and SAAADI. The chain's CDR3 is CASSGVNEQFF. The CDR3 DNA reads as TGCGCCAGCAGTGGAGTCAATGAGCAGTTCTTC.

The V gene is TRBV7-8, the J gene TRBJ1-2; no clear D. The germline gives CDR1 SGHVS, CDR2 FQNEAQ. CDR3 length: 14 amino acids. Trimming removed 5 bases at V and 8 bases at J, with 18 bases between. CDR3 protein: CASSQPSGAGGYTF. In nucleotides, the CDR3 is TGTGCCAGCAGCCAGCCTTCGGGCGCGGGGGGCTACACCTTC.

The rearrangement uses TRBV2 and TRBJ2-5, with 10 bases lining up with TRBD2. CDR3 length: 14 amino acids. The V gene end was trimmed by 1 base and the J gene end by 4 bases; junction bases not matched to a gene: 0. The V gene's germline CDR1 is SNHLY and CDR2 FYNNEI. CDR3 in amino acids: CASSEGLAGETQYF. The DNA for the CDR3 is TGTGCCAGCAGTGAAGGACTAGCGGGAGAGACCCAGTACTTC.

This clone was seen more than once but under ten times. The CDR3 nucleotides read TGTGCCAGCAGCTCATTTTTAGGGGGAGAGGCTCAGCAGTTCTTC. This encodes CASSSFLGGEAQQFF. V usage is TRBV11-2 and J usage is TRBJ2-1, with a tentative D call TRBD1 (6 bases). This CDR3 region has 15 residues. The V gene's germline CDR1 is SGHAT and CDR2 FQNNGV. The ends were cut back, 4 bases at V and 11 bases at J, with 21 bases in the middle.

The CDR3 DNA is TGCGCCAGCAGTCGACGGGAGTCCGGGGAGCTGTTTTTT. Residues: CASSRRESGELFF. This chain connects TRBV10-1 to TRBJ2-2, with D perhaps TRBD2 (6 bases). CDR1 and CDR2 (germline): WNHNN, SYGVQD (reference sequence). The CDR3 has 13 residues. The V end was cut by 5 bases, the J end by 6 bases, with 10 bases between.

The chain employs TRBV4-1 and TRBJ2-1, with TRBD2 matching 9 bases. With V trimmed by 4 bases and J by 2 bases, 3 bases remained unmatched. The CDR3 runs to 15 residues. Per germline, CDR1 MGHRA and CDR2 YSYEKL. CDR3: CASSRLAVAYNEQFF. Here the CDR3 DNA reads TGCGCCAGCAGCCGACTAGCGGTAGCCTACAATGAGCAGTTCTTC.

The DNA for the CDR3 is TGTGCCAGCAGTTTATTGAACAGTAATGAAAAACTGTTTTTT. Translating it yields CASSLLNSNEKLFF. The chain couples TRBV27 to TRBJ1-4; D gene unclear. CDR1 MNHEY and CDR2 SMNVEV come from the germline V gene (reference sequence). V lost 1 base and J lost 4, with 7 bases in between. This CDR3 comprises 14 residues.

The rearrangement links TRBV6-4 to TRBJ1-6; 9 bases line up with TRBD1. The V gene end was trimmed by 5 bases and the J gene end by 9 bases; junction bases not matched to a gene: 5. The CDR3 has 14 residues. Germline CDR1 and CDR2: MRHNA and SNTAGT. CDR3 loop: CASSRQGEGSPLHF. CDR3 coding DNA: TGTGCCAGCAGTAGACAGGGGGAAGGTTCACCCCTCCACTTT.

The chain links TRBV7-9 to TRBJ2-5; D is possibly TRBD1 (6 bases). CDR3 size: 16 residues. Germline values: CDR1 SEHNR, CDR2 FQNEAQ (reference sequence). Deletions cut 5 bases from V and 0 bases from J, with 16 bases between. The CDR3 DNA reads TGTGCCAGCAGCCCACCGGGACAAGCGAACCAAGAGACCCAGTACTTC. This sequence encodes CASSPPGQANQETQYF.

The rearrangement links TRBV24-1 to TRBJ2-7, with 11 bases matching TRBD1. Losses at the gene ends were 7 bases for V and 4 bases for J; bases not matched to a gene: 5. This CDR3 has 14 amino acids. Germline values: CDR1 KGHDR, CDR2 SFDVKD. The CDR3 is CATRDRGRWYEQYF. The CDR3 coding sequence is TGTGCCACCAGGGACAGGGGGCGGTGGTACGAGCAGTACTTC.

This chain connects TRBV18 to TRBJ1-2; D is undetermined. Germline CDR1 and CDR2: KGHSH and LQKENI. V shed 5 bases and J shed 0 bases, with 7 bases lying between them. CDR3 length: 13 amino acids. The chain's CDR3 is CASSGEANYGYTF. CDR3 nucleotides: TGTGCCAGCTCAGGAGAAGCTAACTATGGCTACACCTTC.

This chain uses TRBV7-2 with TRBJ1-3; D ambiguous. The CDR3 length is 15 residues. Trimming stripped 1 base from V and 3 bases from J, with 10 bases between. CDR1 SGHTA and CDR2 FQGNSA come from the germline V gene. The CDR3 loop reads CASSLDRLNGNTIYF. Written as DNA, the CDR3 is TGTGCCAGCAGCTTAGATCGGTTGAATGGAAACACCATATATTTT.

The V gene is TRBV6-6, the J gene TRBJ2-7, with 14 positions matching TRBD2. Germline values: CDR1 MNHNY, CDR2 SVGAGI (reference sequence). The CDR3 totals 16 residues. J gave up 3 bases and V 7 bases, and 8 bases lay outside the gene matches. Here the CDR3 DNA reads TGTGCCAGCAAAGGGACTAGCGGGGGTTCAAGCTACGAGCAGTACTTC. Translated, it gives CASKGTSGGSSYEQYF.

This clone was detected only once. The rearrangement links TRBV24-1 to TRBJ2-5; 7 bases are a match to TRBD1. J lost 5 bases, V lost 4 bases, and 9 bases had no gene match. Germline CDR1 is KGHDR and CDR2 is SFDVKD. CDR3 length equals 15 residues. CDR3 loop: CATSELTGTVETQYF. The CDR3 bases are TGTGCCACCAGTGAACTGACCGGGACAGTGGAGACCCAGTACTTC.

The chain has TRBV7-9 and TRBJ2-2; TRBD2 is a possible D gene (5 bases). The germline CDR1 and CDR2 sequences are SEHNR and FQNEAQ (reference sequence). The CDR3 covers 13 residues. Trimming stripped 4 bases from V and 7 bases from J, with 10 bases between. The CDR3 nucleotides are TGTGCCAGCAGCTCGATTGAGGGCGGGGAGCTGTTTTTT. Translation: CASSSIEGGELFF.

The chain employs TRBV5-5 and TRBJ2-3; possibly TRBD1 for D (6 bases). The length of the CDR3 is 14 residues. Germline loops: CDR1 SGHKS, CDR2 YYEKEE (reference sequence). The V gene lost 4 bases and the J gene lost 2 bases, with 11 bases spanning the gap. The CDR3 sequence: CASSPGTHTDTQYF. The CDR3 DNA follows: TGTGCCAGCAGCCCCGGGACACACACAGATACGCAGTATTTT.

This rearrangement joins TRBV27 to TRBJ2-5; 7 bases align to TRBD2. Germline V gene lookup returns CDR1 MNHEY and CDR2 SMNVEV (reference sequence). Unmatched junction bases numbered 8, after V lost 2 bases and J lost 5 bases. CDR3 length equals 15 residues. CDR3 loop: CASSLLAHGRETQYF. As DNA, the CDR3 is TGTGCCAGCAGTTTACTAGCACACGGGAGGGAGACCCAGTACTTC.

The gene calls are TRBV25-1 and TRBJ2-7; 11 bases fit TRBD1. CDR1 is MGHDK and CDR2 is SYGVNS in the germline V gene. The length of the CDR3 is 15 residues. Trimming took 3 bases from V and 4 from J; bases not matched to a gene: 5. The CDR3 DNA follows: TGTGCCAGCAGTGAGCCGGGACAGGGGGTATACGAGCAGTACTTC. Protein sequence: CASSEPGQGVYEQYF.

The chain is built from TRBV7-9 and TRBJ2-2; no clear D. Germline lookup yields CDR1 SEHNR and CDR2 FQNEAQ (reference sequence). The CDR3 totals 14 residues. Deletions cut 2 bases from V and 6 bases from J, with 10 bases between. CDR3: CASSLIEAPGELFF. CDR3 bases: TGTGCCAGCAGCTTAATTGAGGCACCCGGGGAGCTGTTTTTT.

The rearrangement links TRBV19 to TRBJ2-7; 8 bases agree with TRBD2. Germline lookup yields CDR1 LNHDA and CDR2 SQIVND (reference sequence). CDR3 size: 15 residues. V lost 6 bases to trimming and J lost 0 bases; unmatched junction nucleotides: 7. The CDR3 region is CASSGGGRSSYEQYF. The DNA for the CDR3 is TGTGCCAGTAGCGGAGGCGGGAGGAGCTCCTACGAGCAGTACTTC.

The count of this clone is one. The chain combines TRBV24-1 with TRBJ2-3; weak D call: TRBD1 (5 bases). V lost 4 bases, J lost 0 bases, and 16 bases lay in between. The CDR3 runs to 17 residues. Germline V gives CDR1 KGHDR, CDR2 SFDVKD. CDR3 nucleotides: TGTGCCACCAGTGACAACCCGCAGGGATCTAGCACAGATACGCAGTATTTT. Protein: CATSDNPQGSSTDTQYF.

The V gene is TRBV7-9, the J gene TRBJ1-1; 10 nucleotides match TRBD1. V lost 6 bases, J lost 12 bases, and 10 bases stayed unmatched. Germline lookup yields CDR1 SEHNR and CDR2 FQNEAQ (reference sequence). This CDR3 spans 13 amino acids. The CDR3 DNA sequence: TGTGCCAGCAGTTCAACCGGGACAGGGGTTACTTTCTTT. Its translation: CASSSTGTGVTFF.

CDR3 loop: CASSVADRDNSPLHF. CDR3 DNA sequence: TGTGCCAGCAGCGTAGCAGACAGGGACAATTCACCCCTCCACTTT. The chain links TRBV9 to TRBJ1-6; TRBD1 aligns across 7 bases. The CDR3 is 15 residues long. The germline gives CDR1 SGDLS, CDR2 YYNGEE. The ends lost 0 bases at V and 7 bases at J; junction bases unmatched: 4.

The J gene is TRBJ2-3, the V gene TRBV6-2 or TRBV6-3; D is uncertain. Trimming pared 1 base from V and 3 bases from J, leaving 5 bases between. Germline V lookup: CDR1 MNHEY, CDR2 SVGEGT. The CDR3 covers 13 residues. CDR3 residues: CASSYFSTDTQYF. In nucleotides, the CDR3 is TGTGCCAGCAGTTACTTTTCAACAGATACGCAGTATTTT.

The CDR3 DNA sequence: TGTGCCAGCTCACCGTTAGCGGGTCCAGAGACCCAGTACTTC. It codes for CASSPLAGPETQYF. The chain combines TRBV18 with TRBJ2-5, with 7 positions matching TRBD2. Germline V gene data show CDR1 as KGHSH and CDR2 as LQKENI. The CDR3 loop spans 14 amino acids. V lost 3 bases and J lost 4; bases outside the gene matches: 5. Full variable domain (missing parts from reference TRBV18 and TRBJ2-5): NAGVMQNPRHLVRRRGQEARLRCSPMKGHSHVYWYRQLPEEGLKFMVYLQKENIIDESGMPKERFSAEFPKEGPSILRIQQVVRGDSAAYFCASSPLAGPETQYFGPGTRLLVL.